A single sample is the source of the 12 T cell receptor beta chains below, sequenced in a study of cytomegalovirus exposure and HLA in healthy donors. The PCR contained 60 Vbeta and 13 Jbeta primers. Sequenced by immunoSEQ multiplex PCR; TCRdb stores in-frame clones only, minus some. In the table there are 100,000 to 150,000 clones, less than 80% of which are singletons. The source material was PBMCs. The receptors shown here come from a man younger than 45 in good health and CMV-seronegative.

The chain has TRBV4-3 and TRBJ2-3; 11 positions agree with TRBD2. Per the germline V gene, CDR1 is LGHNA and CDR2 is YSLEER. V was clipped by 0 bases and J by 1 base; unmatched bases: 9. This CDR3 comprises 19 residues. The CDR3 is CASSQEASGGTLGTDTQYF. CDR3 in DNA: TGCGCCAGCAGCCAAGAGGCTAGCGGGGGGACCTTAGGCACAGATACGCAGTATTTT.

This chain joins TRBV7-3 and TRBJ1-1, with unresolved D. The germline V gene encodes CDR1 SGHTA and CDR2 FQGTGA. This CDR3 comprises 13 residues. V was shortened by 5 bases and J by 0 bases, with 7 bases between the two germline ends. In nucleotides, the CDR3 is TGTGCCAGCAGCGACGGAGTGAACACTGAAGCTTTCTTT. Translated, it gives CASSDGVNTEAFF.

The rearrangement uses TRBV10-2 and TRBJ2-7; 9 bases agree with TRBD2. V lost 7 bases to trimming and J lost 4 bases; unmatched junction nucleotides: 8. This CDR3 has 14 residues. Germline V gives CDR1 WSHSY, CDR2 SAAADI. The CDR3 DNA reads TGCGCCAGCATAAAAGCGGGGGGCCTATACGAGCAGTACTTC. This sequence encodes CASIKAGGLYEQYF.

This chain joins TRBV9 and TRBJ1-1; TRBD1 matches at 9 bases. Germline V CDR1 and CDR2: SGDLS, YYNGEE. V shed 5 bases, J shed 1 base, and the junction held 3 bases outside the gene matches. This CDR3 is 14 amino acids long. Here the CDR3 reads CASSQTGGNTEAFF. The CDR3 region has the DNA TGTGCCAGCAGTCAGACAGGGGGGAACACTGAAGCTTTCTTT.

The chain couples TRBV14 to TRBJ1-1; D remains unclear. Trimming took off 4 bases at V and 0 bases at J, with 6 bases between the two ends. The germline gives CDR1 SGHDN, CDR2 FVKESK. CDR3 length equals 13 residues. CDR3 protein: CASSPNMNTEAFF. The CDR3 nucleotides read TGTGCCAGCAGCCCGAACATGAACACTGAAGCTTTCTTT.

The J gene is TRBJ1-6, the V gene TRBV4-1, with D possibly TRBD1 on 6 matching bases. The germline V gene has CDR1 MGHRA and CDR2 YSYEKL. The CDR3 loop spans 17 amino acids. Trimming left V 0 bases short and J 11 bases short, with 20 bases between. The CDR3: CASSQEVTADSGTPLHF. Here the CDR3 DNA reads TGCGCCAGCAGCCAAGAAGTAACGGCGGACAGCGGGACACCCCTCCACTTT.

CDR3 sequence: CASSRGTDTQYF. CDR3 DNA sequence: TGTGCCAGCAGCCGGGGCACAGATACGCAGTATTTT. The chain combines TRBV11-3 with TRBJ2-3, with D unresolved. V shed 5 bases and J shed 1 base, with 4 bases lying between them. Germline V lookup: CDR1 SGHNT, CDR2 YENEEA. CDR3 length equals 12 residues.

This clone was detected only once. The rearrangement links TRBV10-1 to TRBJ2-3, with 7 bases fitting TRBD1. CDR3 length: 13 residues. The ends lost 6 bases at V and 4 bases at J; junction bases unmatched: 4. The germline V gene encodes CDR1 WNHNN and CDR2 SYGVQD (reference sequence). The CDR3 DNA reads as TGCGCCAGCAGCATACAGGGGCCAGATACGCAGTATTTT. It translates to CASSIQGPDTQYF.

The chain is built from TRBV5-8 and TRBJ2-2, with D uncertain. The ends were cut back, 1 base at V and 0 bases at J, with 13 bases in the middle. Germline CDR1 SGHTS, CDR2 YDEGEE. This CDR3 is built from 17 residues. The CDR3 protein is CASSLSYQTTNTGELFF. CDR3 in DNA: TGTGCCAGCAGCTTGAGCTATCAAACTACGAACACCGGGGAGCTGTTTTTT.

J is TRBJ2-2 and V is TRBV5-1, with D possibly matching TRBD1 (6 bases). Per germline, CDR1 SGHRS and CDR2 YFSETQ. The V end was cut by 2 bases, the J end by 4 bases, with 12 bases between. The CDR3 spans 15 residues. The CDR3 loop reads CASSFTGWGTGELFF. The CDR3, as DNA: TGCGCCAGCAGCTTTACAGGGTGGGGCACCGGGGAGCTGTTTTTT. The entire variable domain, with the rest obtained from reference TRBV5-1 and TRBJ2-2, is as follows: KAGVTQTPRYLIKTRGQQVTLSCSPISGHRSVSWYQQTPGQGLQFLFEYFSETQRNKGNFPGRFSGRQFSNSRSEMNVSTLELGDSALYLCASSFTGWGTGELFFGEGSRLTVL.

V usage is TRBV4-1 and J usage is TRBJ1-1, with D perhaps TRBD1 (5 bases). There are 17 residues in the CDR3. The ends were cut back, 1 base at V and 2 bases at J, with 17 bases in the middle. The V gene's germline CDR1 is MGHRA and CDR2 YSYEKL. CDR3 sequence: CASSQAQTALINTEAFF. The CDR3 nucleotides read TGCGCCAGCAGCCAAGCTCAGACAGCCCTAATTAACACTGAAGCTTTCTTT.

In regard to this clone: At one end, the junction sequence differs from germline, possibly due to a read error. The V call is TRBV7-9, the J call TRBJ1-6; TRBD1 matches at 7 bases. The CDR3 totals 17 residues. CDR1 is SEHNR, CDR2 FQNEAQ, per germline (reference sequence). The CDR3 protein is CSSSSRQGGSYNSPLHF. CDR3 coding DNA: TGTTCCAGCAGCTCCAGACAGGGTGGCTCCTATAATTCACCCCTCCACTTT.